Following are 9 T cell receptor beta chains from one sample sequenced in a study of shared clonotypes between healthy human individuals. Only in-frame clones appear in the TCRdb table, and some are missing; sequencing was by immunoSEQ multiplex PCR. The sample lists about 2.4 million clones, more than 80% occurring once. Sequencing was carried out using naive CD4+ T cells sorted from blood. Described subset: CD45RA+ positively selected. The receptors stem from a man younger than 35 in good health.

This sequence joins TRBV7-2 and TRBJ2-2; no clear D. This CDR3 has 16 amino acids. V lost 1 base and J 6 bases, leaving 15 bases between the germline ends. The germline gives CDR1 SGHTA, CDR2 FQGNSA. Written as DNA, the CDR3 is TGTGCCAGCAGCTTAGGACCGACAAGGGCCGCCGGGGAGCTGTTTTTT. It yields the protein CASSLGPTRAAGELFF.

On this clone: Its ends do not fully match the called genes, so a read error is possible. The rearrangement uses TRBV2 and TRBJ2-5; D is ambiguous. This CDR3 is 13 amino acids long. Per the germline V gene, CDR1 is SNHLY and CDR2 is FYNNEI. CDR3 nucleotides: TGTGCCAGCAGTGACTACTACGAAGAGAGCCAGTACTTC. Translated, it gives CASSDYYEESQYF.

J is TRBJ2-2 and V is TRBV7-9; no clear D gene. The CDR3 spans 12 residues. The germline V and J ends were trimmed by 5 bases and 6 bases, with 7 bases remaining between them. CDR1 is SEHNR, CDR2 FQNEAQ, per germline (reference sequence). The chain's CDR3 is CASSAWSGELFF. The DNA for the CDR3 is TGTGCCAGCAGCGCCTGGTCCGGGGAGCTGTTTTTT.

The CDR3 reads CASSERSSGGYNEQFF. The CDR3 DNA follows: TGTGCCAGCAGTGAACGGTCTAGCGGAGGCTACAATGAGCAGTTCTTC. The chain carries TRBV2 and TRBJ2-1; 7 nucleotides align to TRBD2. Per the germline V gene, CDR1 is SNHLY and CDR2 is FYNNEI. This CDR3 comprises 16 residues. With V trimmed by 2 bases and J by 3 bases, 7 bases remained unmatched.

This rearrangement joins TRBV30 to TRBJ2-5, with D uncertain. The CDR3 is made up of 12 amino acids. V was cut by 2 bases and J by 3 bases, with 7 bases left in between. From germline, CDR1 is GTSNPN and CDR2 SVGIG (reference sequence). Written as DNA, the CDR3 is TGTGCCTGGAGTCAAGCGAAAGAGACCCAGTACTTC. Amino acid sequence: CAWSQAKETQYF.

The V call is TRBV2, the J call TRBJ1-6; 8 bases match TRBD1. This CDR3 has 17 residues. In germline, CDR1 is SNHLY, CDR2 FYNNEI. Trimming removed 4 bases from V and 8 bases from J; junction bases left unmatched: 13. The CDR3 coding sequence is TGTGCCAGCAGTGTCTCCGACAGGGGAAATACGTATTCACCCCTCCACTTT. This encodes CASSVSDRGNTYSPLHF.

Remarks on this clone: This CDR3 is also generated by other DNA sequences in the sample. The chain combines TRBV5-4 with TRBJ2-5; TRBD2 agrees at 7 bases. The CDR3 extends over 12 amino acids. The V gene's germline CDR1 is SGHNT and CDR2 YYREEE (reference sequence). Germline trimming cut 3 bases from V and 4 bases from J; bases unmatched to any gene: 0. The CDR3 protein is CASSSGGETQYF. The CDR3 DNA reads TGTGCCAGCAGCTCGGGGGGAGAGACCCAGTACTTC.

This rearrangement joins TRBV19 to TRBJ2-5; D may be TRBD1 (5 bases). The ends were cut back, 8 bases at V and 4 bases at J, with 14 bases in the middle. The CDR3 consists of 13 residues. Germline loops: CDR1 LNHDA, CDR2 SQIVND (reference sequence). The DNA for the CDR3 is TGTGCCAGTCGGACACTACTTGGAGAGACCCAGTACTTC. Amino acids: CASRTLLGETQYF.

The chain couples TRBV11-2 to TRBJ2-1; a weak D match, TRBD2 (5 bases). V lost 4 bases to trimming and J lost 3 bases, with 16 bases between them. The germline CDR1 and CDR2 sequences are SGHAT and FQNNGV. The CDR3 consists of 16 residues. The CDR3 region has the DNA TGTGCCAGCAGCTCCTTACCGGGGAACTACTACAATGAGCAGTTCTTC. Translation gives CASSSLPGNYYNEQFF.